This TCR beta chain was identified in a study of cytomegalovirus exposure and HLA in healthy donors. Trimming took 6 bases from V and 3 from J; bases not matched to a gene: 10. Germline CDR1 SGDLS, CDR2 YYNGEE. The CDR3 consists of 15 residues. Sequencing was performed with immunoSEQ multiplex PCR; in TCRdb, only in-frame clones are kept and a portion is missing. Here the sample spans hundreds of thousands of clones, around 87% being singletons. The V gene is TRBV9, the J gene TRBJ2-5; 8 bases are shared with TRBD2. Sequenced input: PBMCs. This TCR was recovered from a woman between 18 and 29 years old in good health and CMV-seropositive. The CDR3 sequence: CASNGRGGKKETQYF. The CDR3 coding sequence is TGTGCCAGCAACGGGAGGGGGGGAAAAAAAGAGACCCAGTACTTC.